Listed below are T cell receptor beta chains from one sample, sequenced in a study of post-analysis software for immune sequencing data. TCRdb used MiXCR to reprocess the PCR reads, holding one entry per CDR3 protein. Found here are approximately 460,000 distinct CDR3 sequences, roughly 45% of them singletons; the top ten hold 12%. Sequencing used blood. The receptors here all came from a girl aged 10-17 years with multiple sclerosis. CDR3s include the opening cysteine and the closing phenylalanine or tryptophan. A D gene is named only where the DNA matches it firmly. Where a row states a size, it is once, few, many or the class of an expanded clone; other rows omit it.

J	D	size	V	CDR3	DNA
TRBJ2-3	TRBD2	-	TRBV20-1	CSARGGLGLIDTQYF	TGCAGTGCTAGGGGGGGACTAGGGCTGATAGATACGCAGTATTTT
TRBJ1-1	-	few	TRBV7-2	CASLREAFF	TGTGCCAGCTTACGTGAAGCTTTCTTT
TRBJ2-1	TRBD2	-	TRBV3-1	CASSRGLAGEPYNEQFF	TGTGCCAGCAGCAGGGGACTAGCGGGAGAGCCCTACAATGAGCAGTTCTTC
TRBJ2-5	-	-	TRBV7-2	CVSTPRRAQETQYF	TGTGTCAGCACCCCTCGTAGGGCCCAAGAGACCCAGTACTTC
TRBJ2-7	-	-	TRBV20-1	CSARDAPRGREQYF	TGCAGTGCTAGAGATGCCCCCAGGGGACGCGAGCAGTACTTC
TRBJ2-7	-	-	TRBV27	CASSQYRGRGEDEQYF	TGTGCCAGCAGCCAGTATAGGGGGCGCGGGGAGGACGAGCAGTACTTC
TRBJ2-1	TRBD2	-	TRBV7-3	CASSLTWTSDGEQFF	TGTGCCAGCAGCTTAACGTGGACTAGCGACGGGGAGCAGTTCTTC
TRBJ1-2	TRBD1	-	TRBV29-1	CSVLGDREYYGYTF	TGCAGCGTTTTGGGGGACAGGGAGTACTATGGCTACACCTTC
TRBJ2-7	-	many	TRBV20-1	CSASIPGAREQYF	TGCAGTGCTAGCATACCAGGGGCGCGCGAGCAGTACTTC
TRBJ1-2	-	-	TRBV5-4	CASSRITQPLSGYTF	TGTGCCAGCAGCCGGATAACCCAGCCCCTTAGTGGCTACACCTTC
TRBJ2-7	TRBD2	many	TRBV29-1	CSVVEREHSYEQYF	TGCAGCGTTGTGGAGCGGGAGCACTCCTACGAGCAGTACTTC
TRBJ2-7	-	-	TRBV27	CASSFSLAYEQYF	TGTGCCAGCAGTTTCAGTCTAGCCTACGAGCAGTACTTC
TRBJ2-1	-	-	TRBV20-1	CSAKDGGRTSMDEQFF	TGCAGTGCTAAAGATGGGGGCAGAACCAGTATGGATGAGCAGTTCTTC
TRBJ1-6	-	-	TRBV20-1	CSARGVYNSPLHF	TGCAGTGCGAGAGGGGTGTATAATTCACCCCTCCACTTT
TRBJ2-3	-	-	TRBV7-3	CASSLRYGGTDTQYF	TGTGCCAGCAGCCTCCGGTATGGGGGCACAGATACGCAGTATTTT
TRBJ2-7	TRBD1	-	TRBV28	CASRGTGVSGYEQYF	TGTGCCAGCAGAGGGACAGGGGTTAGCGGCTACGAGCAGTACTTC
TRBJ1-2	TRBD1	-	TRBV24-1	CATSVRTGDGYTF	TGTGCCACCAGTGTTCGGACAGGGGATGGCTACACCTTC
TRBJ2-1	-	once	TRBV7-2	CASSLARFPGTWNYNEQFF	TGTGCCAGCAGCTTAGCGCGGTTTCCTGGGACTTGGAACTACAATGAGCAGTTCTTC
TRBJ2-1	-	-	TRBV5-1	CASSLESRDWNEQFF	TGCGCCAGCAGCTTGGAGTCGCGGGACTGGAATGAGCAGTTCTTC
TRBJ2-3	TRBD2	few	TRBV6-6	CASSDPSGATDTQYF	TGTGCCAGCAGTGATCCTAGCGGGGCCACAGATACGCAGTATTTT
TRBJ2-7	TRBD2	-	TRBV12-3/TRBV12-4	CASSLSGGSSYEQYF	TGTGCCAGCAGTCTCAGCGGGGGAAGCTCCTACGAGCAGTACTTC
TRBJ2-3	TRBD1	-	TRBV20-1	CSAGGGTGSTDTQYF	TGCAGTGCTGGAGGGGGGACAGGGAGCACAGATACGCAGTATTTT
TRBJ1-2	TRBD1	-	TRBV29-1	CSGLRQGGNYGYTF	TGCAGCGGCTTAAGACAGGGTGGGAACTATGGCTACACCTTC
TRBJ2-1	TRBD2	-	TRBV28	CASSPLAGGPSYNEQFF	TGTGCCAGCAGTCCGTTAGCGGGAGGGCCCTCCTACAATGAGCAGTTCTTC
TRBJ2-3	TRBD1	-	TRBV7-2	CASSFYPRGQVTDTQYF	TGTGCCAGCAGCTTCTACCCGAGGGGGCAGGTTACAGATACGCAGTATTTT
TRBJ1-5	TRBD1	-	TRBV6-2/TRBV6-3	CASSYGDSHQPQHF	TGTGCCAGCAGTTACGGGGACAGTCATCAGCCCCAGCATTTT
TRBJ2-7	TRBD2	-	TRBV24-1	CATSDPSGRSYNEQYF	TGTGCCACCAGTGATCCTAGCGGCCGCTCCTACAATGAGCAGTACTTC
TRBJ2-3	-	-	TRBV20-1	CSARGRDSNTDTQYF	TGCAGTGCTCGGGGGCGGGACTCTAACACAGATACGCAGTATTTT
TRBJ2-6	-	few	TRBV5-1	CASSLEALSGANVLTF	TGCGCCAGCAGCTTGGAGGCATTAAGTGGGGCCAACGTCCTGACTTTC
TRBJ2-5	-	-	TRBV4-1	CASSQDRVGGPYQETQYF	TGCGCCAGCAGCCAAGATAGGGTGGGCGGGCCGTACCAAGAGACCCAGTACTTC
TRBJ2-7	TRBD2	-	TRBV5-1	CASSLEVGTTTYEQYF	TGCGCCAGCAGCTTGGAGGTGGGGACTACCACCTACGAGCAGTACTTC
TRBJ2-7	TRBD1	many	TRBV7-6	CASSPGRDRDSYEQYF	TGTGCCAGCAGCCCCGGGCGGGACAGGGACTCCTACGAGCAGTACTTC
TRBJ2-7	TRBD1	-	TRBV11-2	CASSLNRGWEQYF	TGTGCCAGCAGCTTAAACAGGGGTTGGGAGCAGTACTTC
TRBJ2-1	-	few	TRBV6-5	CASSQFRGEQFF	TGTGCCAGCAGCCAATTCCGGGGGGAGCAGTTCTTC
TRBJ2-3	-	-	TRBV5-1	CASSLAAGMGDTQYF	TGCGCCAGCAGCTTGGCGGCGGGGATGGGTGATACGCAGTATTTT
TRBJ1-2	-	few	TRBV20-1	CSAMNRMTRQTYGYTF	TGCAGTGCTATGAATAGGATGACCCGGCAGACTTATGGCTACACCTTC
TRBJ2-1	-	-	TRBV9	CASTAKDSRYNEQFF	TGTGCCAGCACCGCTAAGGACTCCCGCTACAATGAGCAGTTCTTC
TRBJ2-5	-	-	TRBV10-3	CAIRAGQPQETQYF	TGTGCCATCAGGGCGGGACAGCCTCAAGAGACCCAGTACTTC
TRBJ2-7	-	-	TRBV7-2	CASSPPTGYEQYF	TGTGCCAGCAGCCCGCCGACTGGTTACGAGCAGTACTTC
TRBJ2-4	-	few	TRBV5-1	CASSLGPDLAKNIQYF	TGCGCCAGCAGCTTGGGGCCAGACTTAGCCAAAAACATTCAGTACTTC
TRBJ1-2	-	once	TRBV5-6	CASSQPRTRGTF	TGTGCCAGCAGCCAACCCAGGACCCGAGGCACCTTC
TRBJ1-2	-	-	TRBV20-1	CSARGGDGANYGYTF	TGCAGTGCTAGAGGGGGGGACGGAGCTAACTATGGCTACACCTTC